This T cell receptor beta chain was captured by sequencing in a study of blood T cell repertoires in COVID-19. Trimming shortened V by 4 bases and J by 6 bases, and 13 bases separated the two germline ends. CDR1 is SGHTA, CDR2 FQGTGA, per germline. The CDR3 runs 13 residues. Per the original data handling: Amplification of reference gene primers was used by the study to estimate nucleated cell counts. Here immunoSEQ multiplex PCR was the method, and the copy in TCRdb shows in-frame clones only, minus some. The V and J calls and clone size were taken over from that table, and D and trimming were inferred from the DNA. The sample holds more than 100,000 clones; about 80% are singletons and the top ten take under 20%.

The sample taken for sequencing was peripheral blood. This sequence originates from a man aged 55 to 70 with active or convalescent COVID-19. The V and J genes are TRBV7-3 and TRBJ2-7, with D perhaps matching TRBD1 (6 bases). The DNA for the CDR3 is TGTGCCAGCAGCTCATCCAGGGGAACCGAGCAGTACTTC. This sequence encodes CASSSSRGTEQYF. The whole variable domain, remainder taken from reference TRBV7-3 and TRBJ2-7, is GAGVSQTPSNKVTEKGKYVELRCDPISGHTALYWYRQSLGQGPEFLIYFQGTGAADDSGLPNDRFFAVRPEGSVSTLKIQRTERGDSAVYLCASSSSRGTEQYFGPGTRLTVT.